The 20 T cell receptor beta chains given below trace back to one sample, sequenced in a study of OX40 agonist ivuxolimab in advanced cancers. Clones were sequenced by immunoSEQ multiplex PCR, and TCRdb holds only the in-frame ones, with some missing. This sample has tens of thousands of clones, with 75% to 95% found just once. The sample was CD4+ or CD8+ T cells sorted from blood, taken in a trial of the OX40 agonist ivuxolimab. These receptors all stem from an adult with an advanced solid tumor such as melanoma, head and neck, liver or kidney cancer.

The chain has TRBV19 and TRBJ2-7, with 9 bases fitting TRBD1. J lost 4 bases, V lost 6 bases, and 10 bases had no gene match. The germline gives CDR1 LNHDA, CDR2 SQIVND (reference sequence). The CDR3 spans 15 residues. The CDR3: CASSSRGQGPYEQYF. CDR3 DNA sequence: TGTGCCAGTAGCTCAAGGGGACAGGGTCCGTACGAGCAGTACTTC.

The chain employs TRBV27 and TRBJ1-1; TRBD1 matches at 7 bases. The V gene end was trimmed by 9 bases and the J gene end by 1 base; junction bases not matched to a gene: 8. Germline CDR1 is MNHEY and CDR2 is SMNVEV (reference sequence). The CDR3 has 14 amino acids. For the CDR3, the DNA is TGTGCCAGTTGTGAGACAGGGTGGAACACTGAAGCTTTCTTT. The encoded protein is CASCETGWNTEAFF.

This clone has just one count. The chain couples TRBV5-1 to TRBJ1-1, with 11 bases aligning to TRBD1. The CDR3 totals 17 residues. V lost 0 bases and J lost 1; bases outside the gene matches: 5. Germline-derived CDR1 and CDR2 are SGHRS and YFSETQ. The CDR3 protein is CASSLAPGTGGNTEAFF. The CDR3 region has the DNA TGCGCCAGCAGCTTGGCCCCCGGGACAGGGGGGAACACTGAAGCTTTCTTT. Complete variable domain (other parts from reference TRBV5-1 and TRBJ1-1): KAGVTQTPRYLIKTRGQQVTLSCSPISGHRSVSWYQQTPGQGLQFLFEYFSETQRNKGNFPGRFSGRQFSNSRSEMNVSTLELGDSALYLCASSLAPGTGGNTEAFFGQGTRLTVV.

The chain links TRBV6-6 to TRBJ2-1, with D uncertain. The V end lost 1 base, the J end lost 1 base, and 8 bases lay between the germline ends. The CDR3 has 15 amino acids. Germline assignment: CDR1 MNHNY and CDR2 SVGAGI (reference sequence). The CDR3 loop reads CASSYLAPSYNEQFF. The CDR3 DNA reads TGTGCCAGCAGTTACTTAGCCCCTTCCTACAATGAGCAGTTCTTC.

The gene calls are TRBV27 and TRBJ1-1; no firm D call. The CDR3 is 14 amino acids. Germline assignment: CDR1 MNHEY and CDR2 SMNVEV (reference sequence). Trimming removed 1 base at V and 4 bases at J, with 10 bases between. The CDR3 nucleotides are TGTGCCAGCAGTTTATATTCGGTTGGCACTGAAGCTTTCTTT. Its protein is CASSLYSVGTEAFF.

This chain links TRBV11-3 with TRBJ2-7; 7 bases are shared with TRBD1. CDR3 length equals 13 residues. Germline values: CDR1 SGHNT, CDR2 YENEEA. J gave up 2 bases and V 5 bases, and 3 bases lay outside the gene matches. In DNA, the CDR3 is TGTGCCAGCAGCACCGGGACAGCCTACGAGCAGTACTTC. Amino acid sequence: CASSTGTAYEQYF.

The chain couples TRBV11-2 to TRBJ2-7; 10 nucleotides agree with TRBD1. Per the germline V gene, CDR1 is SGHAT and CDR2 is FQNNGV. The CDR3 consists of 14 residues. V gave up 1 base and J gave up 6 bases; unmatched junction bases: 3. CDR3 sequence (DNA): TGTGCCAGCAGCTTAGGGGGACAGGGGCGCGAGCAGTACTTC. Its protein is CASSLGGQGREQYF.

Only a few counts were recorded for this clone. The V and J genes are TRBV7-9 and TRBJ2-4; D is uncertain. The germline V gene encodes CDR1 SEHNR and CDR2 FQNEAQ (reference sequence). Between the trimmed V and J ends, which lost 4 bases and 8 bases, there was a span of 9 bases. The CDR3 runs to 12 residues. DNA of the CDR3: TGTGCCAGCAGCTCTGGAACAGACATTCAGTACTTC. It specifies CASSSGTDIQYF.

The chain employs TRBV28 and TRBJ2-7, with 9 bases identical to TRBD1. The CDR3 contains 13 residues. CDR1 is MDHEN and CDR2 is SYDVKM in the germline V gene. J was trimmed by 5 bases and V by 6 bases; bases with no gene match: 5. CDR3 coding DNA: TGTGCCAGCAGCGAGACAGGGGGTAACGAGCAGTACTTC. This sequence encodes CASSETGGNEQYF. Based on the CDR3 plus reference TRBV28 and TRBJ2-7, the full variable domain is DVKVTQSSRYLVKRTGEKVFLECVQDMDHENMFWYRQDPGLGLRLIYFSYDVKMKEKGDIPEGYSVSREKKERFSLILESASTNQTSMYLCASSETGGNEQYFGPGTRLTVT.

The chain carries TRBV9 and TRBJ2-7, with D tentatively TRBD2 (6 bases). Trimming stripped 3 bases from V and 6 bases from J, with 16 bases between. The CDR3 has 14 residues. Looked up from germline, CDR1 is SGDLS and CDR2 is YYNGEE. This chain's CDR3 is CASSDRDFPGEQYF. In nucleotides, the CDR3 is TGTGCCAGCAGCGACCGGGACTTTCCGGGCGAGCAGTACTTC.

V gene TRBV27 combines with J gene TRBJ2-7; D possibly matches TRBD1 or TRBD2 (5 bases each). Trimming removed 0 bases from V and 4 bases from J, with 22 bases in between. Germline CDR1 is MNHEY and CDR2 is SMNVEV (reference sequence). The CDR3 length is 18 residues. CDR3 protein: CASSLSTMGTSVPYEQYF. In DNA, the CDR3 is TGTGCCAGCAGTTTATCTACAATGGGGACGTCGGTACCATACGAGCAGTACTTC.

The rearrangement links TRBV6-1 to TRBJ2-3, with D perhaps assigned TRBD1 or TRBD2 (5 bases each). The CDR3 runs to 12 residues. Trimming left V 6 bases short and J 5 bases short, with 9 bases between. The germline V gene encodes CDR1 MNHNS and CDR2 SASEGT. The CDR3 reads CASRERGDTQYF. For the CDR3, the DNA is TGTGCCAGCAGGGAGAGGGGAGATACGCAGTATTTT.

As DNA, the CDR3 is TGTGCCAGCAGTTCGACAGGGCGGGTTCGAGAAAAACTGTTTTTT. Protein: CASSSTGRVREKLFF. V and J are TRBV5-6 and TRBJ1-4; 7 positions agree with TRBD1. The V segment lost 5 bases and the J segment 8 bases; nucleotides outside the gene matches: 12. This CDR3 has 15 residues. The germline CDR1 and CDR2 sequences are SGHDT and YYEEEE.

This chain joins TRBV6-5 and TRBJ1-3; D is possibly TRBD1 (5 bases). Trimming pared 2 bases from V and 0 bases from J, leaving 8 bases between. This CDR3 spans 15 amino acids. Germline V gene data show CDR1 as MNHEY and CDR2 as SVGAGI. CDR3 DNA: TGTGCCAGCAGTTACGAGAGGGGCTCTGGAAACACCATATATTTT. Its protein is CASSYERGSGNTIYF.

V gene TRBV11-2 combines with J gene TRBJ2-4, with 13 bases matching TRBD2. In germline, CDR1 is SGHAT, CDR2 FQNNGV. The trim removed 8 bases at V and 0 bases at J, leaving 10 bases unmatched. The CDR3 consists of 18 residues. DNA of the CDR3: TGTGCCAGCGGGGCCGGGACTAGCGGGACCTTAGCCAAAAACATTCAGTACTTC. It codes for CASGAGTSGTLAKNIQYF.

The CDR3 spells CASSLGGIGNTIYF. The CDR3 region has the DNA TGTGCCAGCAGCTTGGGGGGTATCGGAAACACCATATATTTT. The V gene is TRBV5-5, the J gene TRBJ1-3; D ambiguous. This CDR3 region has 14 residues. In germline, CDR1 is SGHKS, CDR2 YYEKEE (reference sequence). Trimming took off 0 bases at V and 4 bases at J, with 8 bases between the two ends.

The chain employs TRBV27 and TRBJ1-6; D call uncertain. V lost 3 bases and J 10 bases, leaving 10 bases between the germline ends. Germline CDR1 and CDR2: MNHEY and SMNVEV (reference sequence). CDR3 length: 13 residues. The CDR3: CASSFTTSSPLHF. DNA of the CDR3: TGTGCCAGCAGTTTTACGACTAGCTCACCCCTCCACTTT.

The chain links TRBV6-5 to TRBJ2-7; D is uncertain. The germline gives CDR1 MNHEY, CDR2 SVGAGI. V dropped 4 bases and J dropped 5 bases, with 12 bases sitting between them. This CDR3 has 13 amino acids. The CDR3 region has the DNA TGTGCCAGCAGTTGGAAGGACGTCCACGAGCAGTACTTC. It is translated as CASSWKDVHEQYF.

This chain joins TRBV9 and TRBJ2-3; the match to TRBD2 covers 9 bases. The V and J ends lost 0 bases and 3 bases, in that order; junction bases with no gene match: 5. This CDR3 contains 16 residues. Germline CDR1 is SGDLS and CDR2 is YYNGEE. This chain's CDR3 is CASSVAGAGGTDTQYF. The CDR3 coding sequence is TGTGCCAGCAGCGTAGCTGGCGCGGGAGGGACAGATACGCAGTATTTT.

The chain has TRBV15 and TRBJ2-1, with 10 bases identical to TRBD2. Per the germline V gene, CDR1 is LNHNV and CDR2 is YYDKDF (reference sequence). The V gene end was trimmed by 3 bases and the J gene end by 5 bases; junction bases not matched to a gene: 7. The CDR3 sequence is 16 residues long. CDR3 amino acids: CATSSLYGLADNEQFF. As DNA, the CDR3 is TGTGCCACCAGCAGTCTATACGGACTAGCGGACAATGAGCAGTTCTTC.